This T cell receptor beta chain was sequenced for a study of shared clonotypes between healthy human individuals. The germline V and J ends were trimmed by 5 bases and 3 bases, with 11 bases remaining between them. Looked up from germline, CDR1 is MNHEY and CDR2 is SVGAGI. The CDR3 sequence is 13 residues long. The assay ran at deep level. Clones were sequenced by immunoSEQ multiplex PCR, and TCRdb holds only the in-frame ones, with some missing. The sample carries 780,000 or so clones, just under 75% recorded once. This clone was detected ten times or more. The clonotype originates from a woman in her 30s in good health. Sample: memory CD4+ T cells sorted from blood. Stated subset: CD45RA-negative fraction. V gene TRBV6-5 combines with J gene TRBJ2-7, with D perhaps matching TRBD1 (6 bases). CDR3 nucleotides: TGTGCCAGCAGTCCACAGGGACGCTACGAGCAGTACTTC. Translating gives CASSPQGRYEQYF.